Presented here are 25 T cell receptor beta chains from one specimen sequenced in a study of blood T cell repertoires in COVID-19 (dated by TCRdb to the early 2020s). Libraries were constructed by the immunoSEQ multiplex PCR assay. The table comes from immuneACCESS by way of TCRdb, which keeps in-frame sequences with V and J called. Part of the clones is missing from these tables; in studies checked, under half for an unresolved V gene and the rest for unknown reasons. Here the sample has fewer than 450,000 clones; 88% occur a single time. About 2.1% of the sample comes from the top ten. Specimen: PBMCs or T cells enriched from blood (not recorded which). The receptors stem from a middle-aged woman with acute COVID-19.

This clone was detected only a few times. This rearrangement joins TRBV19 to TRBJ1-2, with a possible D match to TRBD1 (5 bases). Looked up from germline, CDR1 is LNHDA and CDR2 is SQIVND (reference sequence). V was clipped by 5 bases and J by 4 bases, with 20 bases between them. The CDR3 has 16 residues. The CDR3 DNA reads as TGTGCCAGTAGTGCAATAGGCCGGGGGGGGACCTATGGCTACACCTTC. As protein: CASSAIGRGGTYGYTF.

The chain has TRBV5-6 and TRBJ2-7; maybe TRBD1 (6 bases). Germline V CDR1 and CDR2: SGHDT, YYEEEE. This CDR3 has 12 amino acids. Trimming left V 3 bases short and J 8 bases short, with 12 bases between. CDR3 residues: CASSSHRVQQYF. CDR3 DNA sequence: TGTGCCAGCAGCTCTCACAGGGTACAGCAGTACTTC.

This clone came up once. The chain is built from TRBV19 and TRBJ2-2, with a possible D match to TRBD2 (5 bases). V shed 3 bases and J shed 6 bases, with 14 bases lying between them. Germline V gives CDR1 LNHDA, CDR2 SQIVND (reference sequence). The CDR3 spans 15 residues. The CDR3 DNA is TGTGCCAGTAGTATCGAGTCCGGGGTTCCCGGGGAGCTGTTTTTT. This sequence encodes CASSIESGVPGELFF.

This clone has just one count. The chain couples TRBV18 to TRBJ1-1; 7 bases match TRBD1. Germline-derived CDR1 and CDR2 are KGHSH and LQKENI. This CDR3 region has 14 residues. Trimming at V came to 6 bases and at J to 3 bases, leaving 7 bases not matched to a gene. For the CDR3, the DNA is TGTGCCAGCTCGCGGGACAGTCAGGACACTGAAGCTTTCTTT. It is translated as CASSRDSQDTEAFF.

V is TRBV7-2 and J is TRBJ1-1, with D tentatively TRBD1 (6 bases). The V gene lost 6 bases and the J gene lost 7 bases, with 18 bases spanning the gap. The germline gives CDR1 SGHTA, CDR2 FQGNSA. CDR3 size: 14 residues. This CDR3 is CASRLPTGKYEAFF. The CDR3 region has the DNA TGTGCCAGCAGATTACCAACAGGGAAGTATGAAGCTTTCTTT.

This clone occurred a few times. The CDR3 DNA follows: TGTGCCAGCAGCGTAAGGACTCCGTCCTACGAGCAGTACTTC. Translation: CASSVRTPSYEQYF. V and J are TRBV5-8 and TRBJ2-7; TRBD2 might be the D (5 bases). The CDR3 is made up of 14 amino acids. CDR1 SGHTS and CDR2 YDEGEE come from the germline V gene. Trimming removed 4 bases at V and 1 base at J, with 12 bases between. The variable domain in full, completed from reference TRBV5-8 and TRBJ2-7, reads EAGVTQSPTHLIKTRGQQATLRCSPISGHTSVYWYQQALGLGLQFLLWYDEGEERNRGNFPPRFSGRQFPNYSSELNVNALELEDSALYLCASSVRTPSYEQYFGPGTRLTVT.

The CDR3 nucleotides read TGTGCCAGCAGCCACAGGGGCCTGAGGACTGAAGCTTTCTTT. Translation gives CASSHRGLRTEAFF. The rearrangement uses TRBV5-8 and TRBJ1-1; 7 positions agree with TRBD1. The trim removed 4 bases at V and 5 bases at J, leaving 8 bases unmatched. This CDR3 spans 14 amino acids. Germline loops: CDR1 SGHTS, CDR2 YDEGEE.

The chain links TRBV4-2 to TRBJ1-2, with 12 nucleotides matching TRBD1. Unmatched junction bases numbered 15, after V lost 4 bases and J lost 9 bases. CDR1 and CDR2 from the germline V gene are LGHNA and YNFKEQ. The CDR3 totals 17 residues. Written as DNA, the CDR3 is TGTGCCAGCAGCCCACAAATCCGCGGGACAGGGGGCGTCAGCTACACCTTC. Its translation: CASSPQIRGTGGVSYTF.

V is TRBV15 and J is TRBJ1-3; possible D gene TRBD1, 6 bases. Trimming took off 2 bases at V and 0 bases at J, with 11 bases between the two ends. CDR3 length: 16 residues. Germline assignment: CDR1 LNHNV and CDR2 YYDKDF (reference sequence). The CDR3 here is CATSRQGSSSGNTIYF. DNA for the CDR3: TGTGCCACCAGCAGACAGGGGTCAAGCTCTGGAAACACCATATATTTT.

V usage is TRBV19 and J usage is TRBJ1-1, with D uncertain. The V end was cut by 4 bases, the J end by 4 bases, with 16 bases between. The CDR3 is made up of 15 amino acids. Germline lookup yields CDR1 LNHDA and CDR2 SQIVND (reference sequence). The CDR3 spells CASSTSPGRGTEAFF. CDR3 nucleotide sequence: TGTGCCAGTAGTACATCGCCAGGTCGGGGCACTGAAGCTTTCTTT.

V is TRBV20-1 and J is TRBJ1-6, with 7 bases aligning to TRBD1. This CDR3 comprises 16 residues. J gave up 2 bases and V 3 bases, and 7 bases lay outside the gene matches. The germline CDR1 and CDR2 sequences are DFQATT and SNEGSKA (reference sequence). CDR3 bases: TGCAGTGCTAGTTTAGGGGGCGCCCCCTATAATTCACCCCTCCACTTT. Translation gives CSASLGGAPYNSPLHF.

The chain employs TRBV4-1 and TRBJ1-3, with 8 bases fitting TRBD1. This CDR3 is built from 18 residues. Trimming at V came to 1 base and at J to 0 bases, leaving 8 bases not matched to a gene. Germline assignment: CDR1 MGHRA and CDR2 YSYEKL. The CDR3 DNA reads TGCGCCAGCAGCCAAGCACTTCAGGGGGCCCCCTCTGGAAACACCATATATTTT. Translation gives CASSQALQGAPSGNTIYF.

This chain connects TRBV30 to TRBJ1-3; D is unclear. CDR1 GTSNPN and CDR2 SVGIG come from the germline V gene (reference sequence). The CDR3 has 14 residues. The ends were cut back, 3 bases at V and 4 bases at J, with 13 bases in the middle. The CDR3 DNA is TGTGCCTGGAGGGACTCCGTGGCGGGAAACACCATATATTTT. This sequence encodes CAWRDSVAGNTIYF.

This clone was detected once. The CDR3 loop is CASSQTGTGLDGYTF. The CDR3 DNA reads TGTGCCAGCAGTCAAACCGGGACAGGGTTGGATGGCTACACCTTC. The chain recombines TRBV13 with TRBJ1-2; TRBD1 agrees at 9 bases. The CDR3 spans 15 residues. Germline V gene sequence: CDR1 PRHDT, CDR2 FYEKMQ (reference sequence). Trimming at V came to 6 bases and at J to 6 bases, leaving 11 bases not matched to a gene.

V usage is TRBV5-1 and J usage is TRBJ2-5; the D gene is possibly TRBD1 (5 bases). V lost 0 bases to trimming and J lost 2 bases, with 8 bases between them. In germline, CDR1 is SGHRS, CDR2 YFSETQ. This CDR3 has 14 residues. CDR3 in amino acids: CASSLGQLQETQYF. CDR3 nucleotide sequence: TGCGCCAGCAGCTTGGGACAGCTACAAGAGACCCAGTACTTC.

V gene TRBV11-2 combines with J gene TRBJ2-5; no clear D. Germline assignment: CDR1 SGHAT and CDR2 FQNNGV. V lost 2 bases and J lost 4, with 2 bases in between. The CDR3 contains 11 residues. The DNA of the CDR3 is TGTGCCAGCAGCTTACGAGAGACCCAGTACTTC. Its translation is CASSLRETQYF.

The rearrangement links TRBV7-8 to TRBJ1-5, with D unresolved. The CDR3 loop spans 12 amino acids. Germline CDR1 SGHVS, CDR2 FQNEAQ. The V gene lost 5 bases and the J gene lost 11 bases, with 13 bases spanning the gap. The DNA of the CDR3 is TGTGCCAGCAGCCTACCTTCCGGGGCCCAGCATTTT. It codes for CASSLPSGAQHF.

The chain links TRBV5-1 to TRBJ2-1; 9 bases line up with TRBD1. CDR3 length: 16 residues. Germline V CDR1 and CDR2: SGHRS, YFSETQ. V lost 4 bases and J lost 5; bases outside the gene matches: 10. Here the CDR3 reads CASSPGTGFGNNEQFF. DNA of the CDR3: TGCGCCAGCAGCCCCGGGACAGGGTTCGGGAACAATGAGCAGTTCTTC. The complete variable domain, with remaining parts taken from reference TRBV5-1 and TRBJ2-1, reads KAGVTQTPRYLIKTRGQQVTLSCSPISGHRSVSWYQQTPGQGLQFLFEYFSETQRNKGNFPGRFSGRQFSNSRSEMNVSTLELGDSALYLCASSPGTGFGNNEQFFGPGTRLTVL.

This clone was counted once. The chain joins TRBV2 to TRBJ2-3; D ambiguous. Per the germline V gene, CDR1 is SNHLY and CDR2 is FYNNEI. This CDR3 comprises 13 residues. V was pared by 5 bases and J by 6 bases, with 12 bases between. CDR3 coding DNA: TGTGCCAGCAGTCCCTACCTCCCGGATACGCAGTATTTT. It encodes CASSPYLPDTQYF.

This chain uses TRBV5-1 with TRBJ1-2; 9 bases are shared with TRBD1. This CDR3 is 14 amino acids long. Trimming at V came to 4 bases and at J to 4 bases, leaving 5 bases not matched to a gene. Germline V CDR1 and CDR2: SGHRS, YFSETQ. CDR3 residues: CASSVGQGPYGYTF. CDR3 nucleotides: TGCGCCAGCAGCGTTGGACAGGGGCCCTATGGCTACACCTTC.

This clone was recorded once. The chain couples TRBV6-5 to TRBJ2-3; the D gene is possibly TRBD1 (6 bases). Germline V gene lookup returns CDR1 MNHEY and CDR2 SVGAGI. V was trimmed by 0 bases and J by 3 bases, leaving 13 bases between them. The CDR3 runs to 16 residues. This CDR3 reads CASSYSLGRGTDTQYF. CDR3 bases: TGTGCCAGCAGTTACTCGCTCGGCAGGGGAACAGATACGCAGTATTTT.

The chain links TRBV18 to TRBJ2-3; D is undetermined. CDR1 and CDR2 from the germline V gene are KGHSH and LQKENI. Trimming pared 3 bases from V and 2 bases from J, leaving 6 bases between. The CDR3 runs to 13 residues. The CDR3 loop reads CASSPAATDTQYF. The CDR3 coding sequence is TGTGCCAGCTCACCGGCGGCCACAGATACGCAGTATTTT.

CDR3 sequence (DNA): TGCGCCAGCAGCCAAGTAGGGGTGGGGACTGAAGCTTTCTTT. Translation: CASSQVGVGTEAFF. The rearrangement links TRBV4-1 to TRBJ1-1; D is possibly TRBD1 (5 bases). This CDR3 has 14 amino acids. The germline V gene has CDR1 MGHRA and CDR2 YSYEKL. V lost 1 base to trimming and J lost 5 bases, with 11 bases between them.

The genes are TRBV2 and TRBJ2-1, with TRBD2 matching 9 bases. V shed 7 bases, J shed 3 bases, and the junction held 7 bases outside the gene matches. The CDR3 totals 15 residues. Germline values: CDR1 SNHLY, CDR2 FYNNEI. The CDR3: CASKPRGGSYNEQFF. The DNA for the CDR3 is TGTGCCAGCAAGCCGCGGGGGGGAAGCTACAATGAGCAGTTCTTC.

The chain joins TRBV30 to TRBJ1-5; D uncertain. V gave up 4 bases and J gave up 0 bases, with 10 bases separating them. From germline, CDR1 is GTSNPN and CDR2 SVGIG (reference sequence). CDR3 length equals 14 residues. For the CDR3, the DNA is TGTGCCTGGACCGGAGGACGTAGCAATCAGCCCCAGCATTTT. It translates to CAWTGGRSNQPQHF. Looking up the rest from reference TRBV30 and TRBJ1-5 gives the full variable domain: SQTIHQWPATLVQPVGSPLSLECTVEGTSNPNLYWYRQAAGRGLQLLFYSVGIGQISSEVPQNLSASRPQDRQFILSSKKLLLSDSGFYLCAWTGGRSNQPQHFGDGTRLSIL.